The source of this TCR beta chain is a study of cytotoxic CD8 clonotypes in ibrutinib-treated CLL. Findings and limits, study-wide: Baseline clonality, higher than in age-matched healthy donors, tracked circulating CD8+ T-cell counts. Treatment left the uncommon public clonotypes either contracted or stable in frequency.

Germline V gene data show CDR1 as SGHVS and CDR2 as FNYEAQ. CDR3 length: 14 residues. V shed 1 base, J shed 2 bases, and the junction held 2 bases outside the gene matches. Worth noting for this clone: The antigen is unknown.

TCRdb keeps only in-frame clones here, not all; method: immunoSEQ multiplex PCR. Of 300,000 to 350,000 clones in the sample, 80% were seen once. The sequenced sample was PBMCs, obtained before ibrutinib treatment. The chain joins TRBV7-6 to TRBJ2-7; TRBD1 matches 7 bases. This receptor was identified in a human donor with chronic lymphocytic leukemia. CDR3 in amino acids: CASSLDRGAYEQYF. For the CDR3, the DNA is TGTGCCAGCAGCTTAGACAGGGGAGCCTACGAGCAGTACTTC.